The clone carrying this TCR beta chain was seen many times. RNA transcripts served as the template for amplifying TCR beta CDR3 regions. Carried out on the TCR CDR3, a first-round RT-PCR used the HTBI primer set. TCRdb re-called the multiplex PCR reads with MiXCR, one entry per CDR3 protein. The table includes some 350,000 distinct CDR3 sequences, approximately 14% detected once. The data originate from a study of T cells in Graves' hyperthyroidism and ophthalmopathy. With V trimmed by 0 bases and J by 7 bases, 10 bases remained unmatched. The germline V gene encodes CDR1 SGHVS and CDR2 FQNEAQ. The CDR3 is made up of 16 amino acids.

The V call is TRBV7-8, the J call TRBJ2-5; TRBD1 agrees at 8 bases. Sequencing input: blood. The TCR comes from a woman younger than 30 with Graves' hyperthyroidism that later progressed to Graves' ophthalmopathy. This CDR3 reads CASSLAGDRFGGTQYF. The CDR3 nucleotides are TGTGCCAGCAGCTTAGCGGGGGACAGGTTCGGTGGGACCCAGTACTTC.